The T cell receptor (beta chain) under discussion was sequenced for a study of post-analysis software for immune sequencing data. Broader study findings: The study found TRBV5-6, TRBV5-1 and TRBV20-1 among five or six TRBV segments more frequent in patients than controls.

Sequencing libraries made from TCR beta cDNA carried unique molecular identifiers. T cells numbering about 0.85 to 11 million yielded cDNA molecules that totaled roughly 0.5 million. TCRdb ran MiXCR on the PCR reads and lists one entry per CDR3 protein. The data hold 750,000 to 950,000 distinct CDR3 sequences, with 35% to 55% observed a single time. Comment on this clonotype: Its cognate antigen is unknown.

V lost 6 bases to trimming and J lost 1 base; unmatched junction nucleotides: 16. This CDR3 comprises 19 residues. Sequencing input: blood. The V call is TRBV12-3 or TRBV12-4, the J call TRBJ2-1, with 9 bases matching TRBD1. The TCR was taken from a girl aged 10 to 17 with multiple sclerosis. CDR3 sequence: CASRGEGTGYVDSYNEQFF. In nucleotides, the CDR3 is TGTGCCAGCAGGGGAGAAGGGACAGGGTATGTCGATTCCTACAATGAGCAGTTCTTC.